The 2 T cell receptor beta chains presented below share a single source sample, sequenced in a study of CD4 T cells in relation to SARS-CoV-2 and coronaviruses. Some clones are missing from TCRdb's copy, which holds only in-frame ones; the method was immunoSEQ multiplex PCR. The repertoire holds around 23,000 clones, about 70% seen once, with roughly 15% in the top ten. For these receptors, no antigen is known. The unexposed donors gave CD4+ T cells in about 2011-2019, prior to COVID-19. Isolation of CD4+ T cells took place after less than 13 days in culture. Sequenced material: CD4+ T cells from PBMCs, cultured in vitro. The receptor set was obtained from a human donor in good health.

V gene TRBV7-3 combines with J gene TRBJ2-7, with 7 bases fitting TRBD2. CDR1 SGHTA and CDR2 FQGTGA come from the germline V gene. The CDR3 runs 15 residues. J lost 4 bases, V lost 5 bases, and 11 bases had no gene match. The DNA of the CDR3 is TGTGCCAGCAGCCCCGGCGCGGGGAGGGGTTACGAGCAGTACTTC. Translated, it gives CASSPGAGRGYEQYF.

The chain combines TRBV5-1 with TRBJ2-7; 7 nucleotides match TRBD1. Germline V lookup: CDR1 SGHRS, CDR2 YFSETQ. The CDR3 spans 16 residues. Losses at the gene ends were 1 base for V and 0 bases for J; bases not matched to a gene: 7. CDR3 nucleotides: TGCGCCAGCAGCTTGTGGGACAGTCCTTCCTCCTACGAGCAGTACTTC. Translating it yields CASSLWDSPSSYEQYF.